The T cell receptor (beta chain) described here comes from a study of a mutant IDH1 vaccine in newly diagnosed glioma. Whole-study context: With temozolomide cycles, or 4-6 weeks after radiotherapy alone, vaccination was started. Most patients had radiochemotherapy with temozolomide before enrollment; others had one alone.

Time point indicated: week 11, during vaccination. Doses comprised 300 ug of mutant IDH1 20-mer peptide each, plus topical imiquimod. Sequencing was performed with immunoSEQ multiplex PCR; in TCRdb, only in-frame clones are kept and a portion is missing. This table has 100,000 to 150,000 clones, 80% appearing once. Regarding the study as a whole: Seemingly, top peripheral T cell clonotype changes bore no relation to pseudoprogression.

The CDR3 is made up of 16 amino acids. Remarks on this clone: Its antigen is as yet unknown.

The chain combines TRBV21-1 with TRBJ2-3; no DNA check was done on the table's D call, TRBD2. TRBV21-1 is designated a pseudogene. The source of this sequence is a man aged 40-55 years with glioma. The source was PBMCs, collected from a glioma patient whose treatment included an IDH1 peptide vaccine. The CDR3, as DNA: TGTGCCAGCAGCAAACCATCGAGCGGGGTCACAGATACGCAGTATTTT. Its protein product is CASSKPSSGVTDTQYF.